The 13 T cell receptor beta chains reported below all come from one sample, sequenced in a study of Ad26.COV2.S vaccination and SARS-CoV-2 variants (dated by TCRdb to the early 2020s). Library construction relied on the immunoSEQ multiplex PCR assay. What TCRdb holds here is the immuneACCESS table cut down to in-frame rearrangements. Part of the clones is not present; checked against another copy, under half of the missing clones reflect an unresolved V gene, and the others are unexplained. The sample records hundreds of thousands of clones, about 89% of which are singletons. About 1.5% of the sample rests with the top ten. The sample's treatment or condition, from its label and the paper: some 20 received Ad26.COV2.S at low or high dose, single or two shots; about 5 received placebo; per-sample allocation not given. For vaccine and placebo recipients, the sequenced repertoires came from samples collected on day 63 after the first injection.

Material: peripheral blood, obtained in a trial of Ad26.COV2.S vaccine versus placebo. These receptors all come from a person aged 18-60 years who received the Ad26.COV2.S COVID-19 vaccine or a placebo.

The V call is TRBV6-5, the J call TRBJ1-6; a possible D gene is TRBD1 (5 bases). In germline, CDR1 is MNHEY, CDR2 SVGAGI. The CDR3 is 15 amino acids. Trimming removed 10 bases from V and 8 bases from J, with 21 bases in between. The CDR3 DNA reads TGTGCCATCCCCAGGTCCGCGGGACGCGATTCACCCCTCCACTTT. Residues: CAIPRSAGRDSPLHF.

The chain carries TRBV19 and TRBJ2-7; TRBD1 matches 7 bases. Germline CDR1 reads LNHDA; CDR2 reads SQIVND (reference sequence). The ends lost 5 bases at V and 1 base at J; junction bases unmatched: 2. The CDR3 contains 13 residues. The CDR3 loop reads CASSVGQSYEQYF. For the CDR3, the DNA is TGTGCCAGTAGTGTGGGACAGTCCTACGAGCAGTACTTC.

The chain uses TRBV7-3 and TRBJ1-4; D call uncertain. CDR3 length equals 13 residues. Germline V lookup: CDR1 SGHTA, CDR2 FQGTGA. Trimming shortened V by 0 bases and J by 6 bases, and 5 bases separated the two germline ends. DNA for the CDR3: TGTGCCAGCAGCTTAACGAAGGATGAAAAACTGTTTTTT. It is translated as CASSLTKDEKLFF. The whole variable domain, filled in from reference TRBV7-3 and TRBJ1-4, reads GAGVSQTPSNKVTEKGKYVELRCDPISGHTALYWYRQSLGQGPEFLIYFQGTGAADDSGLPNDRFFAVRPEGSVSTLKIQRTERGDSAVYLCASSLTKDEKLFFGSGTQLSVL.

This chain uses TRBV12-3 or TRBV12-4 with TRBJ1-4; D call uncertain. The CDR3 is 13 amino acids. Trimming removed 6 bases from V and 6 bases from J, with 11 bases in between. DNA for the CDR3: TGTGCCAGCAGGCCCCAGAACGATGAAAAACTGTTTTTT. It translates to CASRPQNDEKLFF.

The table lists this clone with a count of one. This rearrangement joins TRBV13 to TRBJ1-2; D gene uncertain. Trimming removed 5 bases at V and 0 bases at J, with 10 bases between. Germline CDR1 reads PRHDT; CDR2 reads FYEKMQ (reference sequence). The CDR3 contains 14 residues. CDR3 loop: CASSEYRTNYGYTF. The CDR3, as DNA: TGTGCCAGCAGCGAATACAGAACTAACTATGGCTACACCTTC.

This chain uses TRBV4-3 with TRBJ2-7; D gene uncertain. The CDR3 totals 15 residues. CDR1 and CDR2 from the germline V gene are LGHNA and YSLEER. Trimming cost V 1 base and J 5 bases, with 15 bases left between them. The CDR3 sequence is CASSQARLDVHEQYF. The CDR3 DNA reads TGCGCCAGCAGCCAAGCAAGGCTAGACGTCCACGAGCAGTACTTC.

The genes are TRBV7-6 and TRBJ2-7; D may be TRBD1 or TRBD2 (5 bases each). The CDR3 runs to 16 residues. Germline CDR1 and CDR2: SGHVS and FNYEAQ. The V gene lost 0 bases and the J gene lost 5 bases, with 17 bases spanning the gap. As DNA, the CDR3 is TGTGCCAGCAGCTTAGCTTCCCCCGGGACGCTGAACGAGCAGTACTTC. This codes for CASSLASPGTLNEQYF.

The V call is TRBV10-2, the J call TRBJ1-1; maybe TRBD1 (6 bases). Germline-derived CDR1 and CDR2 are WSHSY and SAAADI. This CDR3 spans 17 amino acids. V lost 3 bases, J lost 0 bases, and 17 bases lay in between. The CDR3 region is CASSEGQGMGMNTEAFF. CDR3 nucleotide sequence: TGCGCCAGCAGTGAAGGGCAGGGGATGGGGATGAACACTGAAGCTTTCTTT.

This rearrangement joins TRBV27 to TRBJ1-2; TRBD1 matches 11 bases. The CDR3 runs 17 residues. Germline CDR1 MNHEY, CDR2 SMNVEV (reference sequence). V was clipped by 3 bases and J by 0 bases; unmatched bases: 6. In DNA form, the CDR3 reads TGTGCCAGCAGTTTCCTCGGGACAGGGGGAGCTAACTATGGCTACACCTTC. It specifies CASSFLGTGGANYGYTF.

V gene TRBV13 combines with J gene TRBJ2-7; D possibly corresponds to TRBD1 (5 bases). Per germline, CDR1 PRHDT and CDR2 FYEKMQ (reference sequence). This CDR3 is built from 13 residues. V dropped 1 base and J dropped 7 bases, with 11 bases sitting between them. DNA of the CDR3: TGTGCCAGCAGCTTAGTGGCAGGGCGGGAGCAGTACTTC. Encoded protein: CASSLVAGREQYF.

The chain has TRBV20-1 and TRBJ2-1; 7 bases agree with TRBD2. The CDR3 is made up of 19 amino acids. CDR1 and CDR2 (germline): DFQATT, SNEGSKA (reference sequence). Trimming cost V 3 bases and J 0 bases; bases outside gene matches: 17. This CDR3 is CSASLGSLAAASSYNEQFF. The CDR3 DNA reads TGCAGTGCTAGTCTTGGAAGCCTAGCGGCAGCTAGCTCCTACAATGAGCAGTTCTTC.

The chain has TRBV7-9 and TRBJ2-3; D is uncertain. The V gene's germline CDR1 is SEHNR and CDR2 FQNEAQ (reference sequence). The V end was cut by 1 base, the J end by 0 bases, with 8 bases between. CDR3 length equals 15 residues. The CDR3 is CASSLGDPSTDTQYF. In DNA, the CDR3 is TGTGCCAGCAGCTTAGGCGACCCTAGCACAGATACGCAGTATTTT.

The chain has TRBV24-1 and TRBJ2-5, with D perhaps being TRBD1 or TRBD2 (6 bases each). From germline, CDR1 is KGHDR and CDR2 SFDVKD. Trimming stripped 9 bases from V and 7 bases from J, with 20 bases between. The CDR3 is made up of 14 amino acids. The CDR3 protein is CATSDSGALGTQYF. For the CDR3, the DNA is TGTGCCACCTCCGATTCGGGGGCCTTGGGGACCCAGTACTTC.